This TCR beta chain was captured by sequencing in a study of T cell responses to AZD1222 COVID-19 vaccine. Profiling relied on immunoSEQ multiplex PCR, and the TCRdb table lists in-frame clones only, not all of them. The top ten hold under 8% of the sample, which has about 70,000 clones, roughly 85% seen once. The V and J ends lost 4 bases and 0 bases, in that order; junction bases with no gene match: 3. Germline loops: CDR1 SGHRS, CDR2 YFSETQ. The CDR3 loop spans 14 amino acids. The sequenced sample was peripheral blood, obtained 28 days after the second AZD1222 dose. This sequence joins TRBV5-1 and TRBJ1-1; 7 bases fit TRBD1. The sequence derives from an adult who received the AZD1222 COVID-19 vaccine. The CDR3 DNA sequence: TGCGCCAGCAGCGCCGGGACAGTGAACACTGAAGCTTTCTTT. Protein: CASSAGTVNTEAFF.